This T cell receptor beta chain was identified during a study of T cell responses to AZD1222 COVID-19 vaccine. The protocol was immunoSEQ multiplex PCR, while the TCRdb copy is restricted to in-frame clones and leaves out a portion. Of roughly 150,000 clones in the sample, approximately 92% were seen once. The input for sequencing was peripheral blood, taken on day 0 of AZD1222 vaccination. This TCR came from an adult in good health.

The CDR3, as DNA: TGTGCCACCAGCCTAACAGGACGGGAGACCGGGGAGCTGTTTTTT. It yields the protein CATSLTGRETGELFF. The V call is TRBV15, the J call TRBJ2-2; a possible D gene is TRBD2 (6 bases). The CDR3 covers 15 residues. Germline V gives CDR1 LNHNV, CDR2 YYDKDF (reference sequence). V was clipped by 5 bases and J by 5 bases, with 15 bases between them.